The source of this T cell receptor beta chain is a study of CD8 T cells in ankylosing spondylitis. Study results and caveats: Eight highly homologous variants formed a TCR beta motif that appeared characteristic of ankylosing spondylitis blood. Disease-linked clones bore a CD8+ phenotype, appearing relatively rarely in peripheral blood.

Preparation of TCR beta libraries was done by quantitative 5'-RACE with molecular barcodes. Each CDR3 protein gets one entry after TCRdb re-called the 5' RACE reads with MiXCR. Among about 800,000 distinct CDR3 sequences listed, approximately 12% were seen once. Worth noting for this clonotype: Its antigen remains unidentified.

This CDR3 is 12 amino acids long. Germline CDR1 and CDR2: SGHTA and FQGNSA. The V and J ends lost 7 bases and 0 bases respectively, with 6 bases between them. V gene TRBV7-2 combines with J gene TRBJ2-5; no definite D call. The sequencing input was blood, either unsorted or a sorted T cell fraction (not recorded which). The clonotype comes from a male donor with ankylosing spondylitis. The CDR3 sequence: CASTTNQETQYF. The CDR3 bases are TGTGCCAGCACGACCAACCAAGAGACCCAGTACTTC.